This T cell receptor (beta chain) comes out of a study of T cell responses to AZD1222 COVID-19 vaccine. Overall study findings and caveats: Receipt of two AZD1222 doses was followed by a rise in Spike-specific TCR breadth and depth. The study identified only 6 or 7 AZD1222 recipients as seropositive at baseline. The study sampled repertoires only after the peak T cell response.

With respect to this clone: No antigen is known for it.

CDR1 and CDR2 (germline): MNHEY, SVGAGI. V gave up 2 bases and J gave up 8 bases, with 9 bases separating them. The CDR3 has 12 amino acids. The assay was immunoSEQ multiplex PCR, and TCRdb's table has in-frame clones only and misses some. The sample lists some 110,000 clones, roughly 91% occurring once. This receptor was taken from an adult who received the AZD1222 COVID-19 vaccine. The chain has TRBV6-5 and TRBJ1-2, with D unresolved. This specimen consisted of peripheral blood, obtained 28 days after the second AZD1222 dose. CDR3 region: CASSYGSGGYTF. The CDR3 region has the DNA TGTGCCAGCAGTTACGGCAGCGGGGGCTACACCTTC.